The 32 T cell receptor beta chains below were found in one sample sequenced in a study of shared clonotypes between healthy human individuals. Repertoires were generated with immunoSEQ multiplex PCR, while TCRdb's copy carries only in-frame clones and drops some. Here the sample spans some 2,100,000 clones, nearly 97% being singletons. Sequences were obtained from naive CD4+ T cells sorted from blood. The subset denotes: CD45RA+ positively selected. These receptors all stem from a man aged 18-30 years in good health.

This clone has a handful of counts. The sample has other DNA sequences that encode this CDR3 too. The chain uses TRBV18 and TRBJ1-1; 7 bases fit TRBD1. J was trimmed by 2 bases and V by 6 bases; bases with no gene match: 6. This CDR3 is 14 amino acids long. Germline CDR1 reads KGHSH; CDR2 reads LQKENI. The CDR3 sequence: CASSPNRGNTEAFF. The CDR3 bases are TGTGCCAGCTCCCCGAACAGGGGAAACACTGAAGCTTTCTTT.

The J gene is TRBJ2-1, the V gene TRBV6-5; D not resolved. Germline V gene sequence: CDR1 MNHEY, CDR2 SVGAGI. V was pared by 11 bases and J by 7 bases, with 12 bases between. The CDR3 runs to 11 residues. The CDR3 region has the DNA TGTGCCGCTTTATCTATAAATGAGCAGTTCTTC. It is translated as CAALSINEQFF.

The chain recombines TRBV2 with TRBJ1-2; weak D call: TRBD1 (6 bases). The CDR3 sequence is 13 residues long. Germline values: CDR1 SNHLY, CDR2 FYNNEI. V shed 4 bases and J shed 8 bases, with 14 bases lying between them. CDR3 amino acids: CASSGDTVGGYTF. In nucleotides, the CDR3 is TGTGCCAGCAGTGGGGACACAGTCGGGGGCTACACCTTC.

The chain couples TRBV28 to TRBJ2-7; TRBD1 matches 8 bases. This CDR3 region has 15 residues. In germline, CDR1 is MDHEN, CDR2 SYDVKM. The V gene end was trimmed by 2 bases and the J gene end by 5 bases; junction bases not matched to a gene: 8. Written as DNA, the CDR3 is TGTGCCAGCAGTTTACTTGACAGGGGATTTCACGAGCAGTACTTC. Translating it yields CASSLLDRGFHEQYF.

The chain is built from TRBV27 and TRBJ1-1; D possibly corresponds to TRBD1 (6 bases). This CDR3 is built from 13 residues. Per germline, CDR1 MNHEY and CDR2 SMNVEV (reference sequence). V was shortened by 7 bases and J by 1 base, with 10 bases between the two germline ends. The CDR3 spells CASKGTSNTEAFF. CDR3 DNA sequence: TGTGCCAGCAAGGGGACATCGAACACTGAAGCTTTCTTT.

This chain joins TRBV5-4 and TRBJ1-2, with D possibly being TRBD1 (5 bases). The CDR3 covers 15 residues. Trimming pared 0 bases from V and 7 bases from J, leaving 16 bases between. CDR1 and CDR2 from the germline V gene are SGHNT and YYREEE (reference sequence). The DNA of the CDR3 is TGTGCCAGCAGCTTGGGTTCATCAGGGTTCGGTGGCTACACCTTC. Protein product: CASSLGSSGFGGYTF. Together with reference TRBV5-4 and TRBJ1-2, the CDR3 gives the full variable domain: ETGVTQSPTHLIKTRGQQVTLRCSSQSGHNTVSWYQQALGQGPQFIFQYYREEENGRGNFPPRFSGLQFPNYSSELNVNALELDDSALYLCASSLGSSGFGGYTFGSGTRLTVV.

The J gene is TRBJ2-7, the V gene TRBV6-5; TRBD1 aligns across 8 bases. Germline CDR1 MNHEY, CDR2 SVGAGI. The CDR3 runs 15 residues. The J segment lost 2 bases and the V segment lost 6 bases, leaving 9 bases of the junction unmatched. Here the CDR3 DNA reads TGTGCCAGCAGCTACGGACTGGACAGGGCCTACGAGCAGTACTTC. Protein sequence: CASSYGLDRAYEQYF.

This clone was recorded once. CDR3 sequence (DNA): TGTGCCAGCAGCTTAGAGGGGCTAGCGGGAGGGTCCCCCGAGCAGTACTTC. Translated: CASSLEGLAGGSPEQYF. The chain links TRBV7-8 to TRBJ2-7, with TRBD2 matching over 12 bases. V lost 1 base to trimming and J lost 6 bases; unmatched junction nucleotides: 10. The CDR3 runs 17 residues. Germline loops: CDR1 SGHVS, CDR2 FQNEAQ.

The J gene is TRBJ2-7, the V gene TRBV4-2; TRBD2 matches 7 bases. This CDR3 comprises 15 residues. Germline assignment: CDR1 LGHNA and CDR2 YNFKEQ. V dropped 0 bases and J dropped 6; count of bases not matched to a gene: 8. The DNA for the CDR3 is TGTGCCAGCAGCCAAGAGGCGGGGGAATTCCGCGAGCAGTACTTC. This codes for CASSQEAGEFREQYF.

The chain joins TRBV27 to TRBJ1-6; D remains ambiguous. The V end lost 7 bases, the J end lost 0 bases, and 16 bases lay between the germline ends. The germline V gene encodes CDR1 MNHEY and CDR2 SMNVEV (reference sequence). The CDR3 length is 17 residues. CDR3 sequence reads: CASKLTVGYSYNSPLHF. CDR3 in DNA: TGTGCCAGCAAATTGACGGTCGGCTACTCCTATAATTCACCCCTCCACTTT.

CDR3: CASSLGASGGAGPDTQYF. Written as DNA, the CDR3 is TGTGCCAGCAGCTTAGGAGCTAGCGGGGGGGCGGGCCCAGATACGCAGTATTTT. This sequence joins TRBV7-9 and TRBJ2-3; 12 bases align to TRBD2. Germline V gene lookup returns CDR1 SEHNR and CDR2 FQNEAQ (reference sequence). J gave up 4 bases and V 1 base, and 9 bases lay outside the gene matches. CDR3 size: 18 residues.

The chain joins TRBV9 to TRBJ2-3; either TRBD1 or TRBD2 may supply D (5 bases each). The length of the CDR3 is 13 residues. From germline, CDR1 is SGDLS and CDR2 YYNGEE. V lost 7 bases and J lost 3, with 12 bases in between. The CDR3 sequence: CASGEGLTDTQYF. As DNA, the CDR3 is TGTGCCAGCGGTGAGGGGCTTACAGATACGCAGTATTTT.

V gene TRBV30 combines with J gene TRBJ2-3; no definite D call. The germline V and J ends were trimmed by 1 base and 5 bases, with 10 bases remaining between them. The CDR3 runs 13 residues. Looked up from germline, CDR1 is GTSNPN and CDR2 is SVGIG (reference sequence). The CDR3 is CAWSESLRDTQYF. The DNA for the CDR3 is TGTGCCTGGAGTGAGTCCCTCCGAGATACGCAGTATTTT.

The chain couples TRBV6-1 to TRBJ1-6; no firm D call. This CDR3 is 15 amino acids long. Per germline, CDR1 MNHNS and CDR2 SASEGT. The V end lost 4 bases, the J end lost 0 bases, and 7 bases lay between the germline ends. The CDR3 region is CASSVRSSYNSPLHF. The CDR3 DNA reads TGTGCCAGCAGTGTCCGGAGCTCCTATAATTCACCCCTCCACTTT.

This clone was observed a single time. The CDR3 DNA reads TGTGCCAGCAGCTCGTGGGAGGGGAACACCGGGGAGCTGTTTTTT. It translates to CASSSWEGNTGELFF. The chain couples TRBV7-6 to TRBJ2-2; 7 bases agree with TRBD2. Unmatched junction bases numbered 3, after V lost 4 bases and J lost 1 base. The CDR3 runs to 15 residues. Per the germline V gene, CDR1 is SGHVS and CDR2 is FNYEAQ.

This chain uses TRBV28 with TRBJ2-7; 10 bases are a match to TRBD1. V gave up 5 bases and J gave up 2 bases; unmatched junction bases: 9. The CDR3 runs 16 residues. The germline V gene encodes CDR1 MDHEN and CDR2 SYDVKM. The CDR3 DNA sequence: TGTGCCAGCAGTAGGACAGGGGGTCACCTTACCTACGAGCAGTACTTC. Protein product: CASSRTGGHLTYEQYF.

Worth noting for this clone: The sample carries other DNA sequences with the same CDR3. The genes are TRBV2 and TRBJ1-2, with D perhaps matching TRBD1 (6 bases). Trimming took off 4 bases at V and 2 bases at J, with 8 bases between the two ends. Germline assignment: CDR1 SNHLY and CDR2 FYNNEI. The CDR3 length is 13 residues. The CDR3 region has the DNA TGTGCCAGCAGTGGGACAGTAAACTATGGCTACACCTTC. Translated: CASSGTVNYGYTF.

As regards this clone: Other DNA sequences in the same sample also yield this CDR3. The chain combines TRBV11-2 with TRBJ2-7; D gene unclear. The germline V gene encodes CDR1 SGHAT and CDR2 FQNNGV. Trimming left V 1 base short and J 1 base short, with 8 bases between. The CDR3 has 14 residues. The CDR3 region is CASSLGAGSYEQYF. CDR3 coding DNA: TGTGCCAGCAGCTTAGGGGCCGGTTCCTACGAGCAGTACTTC.

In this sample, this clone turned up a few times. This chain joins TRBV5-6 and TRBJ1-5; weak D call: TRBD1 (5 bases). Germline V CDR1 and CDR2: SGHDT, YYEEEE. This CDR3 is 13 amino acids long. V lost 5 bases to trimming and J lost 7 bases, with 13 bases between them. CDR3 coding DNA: TGTGCCAGCAGTTCAGGGAGTTACCAGCCCCAGCATTTT. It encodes CASSSGSYQPQHF.

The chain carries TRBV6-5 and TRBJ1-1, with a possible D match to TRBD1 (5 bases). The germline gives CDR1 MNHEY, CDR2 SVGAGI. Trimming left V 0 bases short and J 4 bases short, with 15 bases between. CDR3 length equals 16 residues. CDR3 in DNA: TGTGCCAGCAGTTACTCCCTTCTGCCCAGGGCCACTGAAGCTTTCTTT. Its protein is CASSYSLLPRATEAFF.

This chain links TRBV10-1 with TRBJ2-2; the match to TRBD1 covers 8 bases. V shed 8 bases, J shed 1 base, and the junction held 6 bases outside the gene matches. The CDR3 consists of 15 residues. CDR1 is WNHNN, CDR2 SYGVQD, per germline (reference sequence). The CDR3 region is CASGTGTGNTGELFF. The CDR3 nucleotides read TGCGCCAGCGGGACCGGGACAGGGAACACCGGGGAGCTGTTTTTT.

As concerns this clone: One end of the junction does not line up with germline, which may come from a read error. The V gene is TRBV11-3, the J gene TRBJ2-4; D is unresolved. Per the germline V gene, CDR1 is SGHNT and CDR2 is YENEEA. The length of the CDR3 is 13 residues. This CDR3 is CASSYLYGNVQYF. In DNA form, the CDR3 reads TGTGCCAGCAGCTACCTATACGGAAACGTTCAGTACTTC.

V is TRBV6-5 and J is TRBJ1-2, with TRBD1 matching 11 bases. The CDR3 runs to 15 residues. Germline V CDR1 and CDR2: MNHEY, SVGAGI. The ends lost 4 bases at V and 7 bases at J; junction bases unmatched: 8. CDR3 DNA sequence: TGTGCCAGCAGTTCGCGGACAGGGGGCTTCGGTGGCTACACCTTC. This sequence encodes CASSSRTGGFGGYTF.

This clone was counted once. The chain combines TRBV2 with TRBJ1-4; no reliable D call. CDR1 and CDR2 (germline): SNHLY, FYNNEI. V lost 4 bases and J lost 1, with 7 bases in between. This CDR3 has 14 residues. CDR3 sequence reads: CASSALQTNEKLFF. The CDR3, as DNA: TGTGCCAGCAGTGCCCTCCAAACTAATGAAAAACTGTTTTTT.

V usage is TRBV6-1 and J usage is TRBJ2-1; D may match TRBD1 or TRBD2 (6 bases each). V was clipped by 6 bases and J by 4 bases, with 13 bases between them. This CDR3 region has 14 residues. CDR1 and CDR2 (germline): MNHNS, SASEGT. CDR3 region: CASRPGDSYNEQFF. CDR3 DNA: TGTGCCAGCAGACCAGGGGACTCTTACAATGAGCAGTTCTTC.

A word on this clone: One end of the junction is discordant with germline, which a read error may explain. In nucleotides, the CDR3 is TGTGCCAGTAGTATACCCGTCGGGTCAAACAACCAAGGGACCCAGTACTTC. Its protein is CASSIPVGSNNQGTQYF. This chain links TRBV19 with TRBJ2-5; D gene ambiguous. The V gene's germline CDR1 is LNHDA and CDR2 SQIVND (reference sequence). The CDR3 spans 17 residues.

In DNA, the CDR3 is TGTGCCAGCAGCGCCCCAGGGGGCTACGAGCAGTACTTC. Amino acid sequence: CASSAPGGYEQYF. V usage is TRBV6-5 and J usage is TRBJ2-7, with 7 bases lining up with TRBD1. This CDR3 region has 13 residues. The ends lost 6 bases at V and 3 bases at J; junction bases unmatched: 5. The germline CDR1 and CDR2 sequences are MNHEY and SVGAGI.

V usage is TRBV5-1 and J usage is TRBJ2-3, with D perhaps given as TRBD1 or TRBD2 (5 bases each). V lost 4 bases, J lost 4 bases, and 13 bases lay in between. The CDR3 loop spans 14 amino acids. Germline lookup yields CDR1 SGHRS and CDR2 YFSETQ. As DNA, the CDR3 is TGCGCCAGCAGCCCTACGGGACCCTCAGATACGCAGTATTTT. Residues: CASSPTGPSDTQYF.

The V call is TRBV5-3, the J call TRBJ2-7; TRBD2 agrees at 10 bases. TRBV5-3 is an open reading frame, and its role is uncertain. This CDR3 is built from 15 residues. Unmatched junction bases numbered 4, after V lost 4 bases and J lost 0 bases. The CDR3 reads CARSLLAGPSYEQYF. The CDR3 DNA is TGTGCCAGAAGCCTACTAGCGGGACCCTCCTACGAGCAGTACTTC.

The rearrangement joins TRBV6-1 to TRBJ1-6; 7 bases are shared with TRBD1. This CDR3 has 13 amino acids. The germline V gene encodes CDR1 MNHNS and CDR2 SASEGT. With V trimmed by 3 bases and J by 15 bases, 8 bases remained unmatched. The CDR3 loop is CASSDGDRDLLHF. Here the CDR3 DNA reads TGTGCCAGCAGTGATGGGGACAGAGATCTCCTCCACTTT.

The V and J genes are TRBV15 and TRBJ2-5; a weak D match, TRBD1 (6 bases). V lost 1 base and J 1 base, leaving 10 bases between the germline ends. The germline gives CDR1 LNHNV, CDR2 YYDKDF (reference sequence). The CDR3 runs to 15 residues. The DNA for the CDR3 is TGTGCCACCAGCAGAGGAGGGGGATCCCAAGAGACCCAGTACTTC. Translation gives CATSRGGGSQETQYF. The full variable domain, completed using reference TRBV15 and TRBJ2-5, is DAMVIQNPRYQVTQFGKPVTLSCSQTLNHNVMYWYQQKSSQAPKLLFHYYDKDFNNEADTPDNFQSRRPNTSFCFLDIRSPGLGDTAMYLCATSRGGGSQETQYFGPGTRLLVL.

As DNA, the CDR3 is TGTGCCAGCAGCCGGGATTTTCTCACTGAAGCTTTCTTT. Translated, it gives CASSRDFLTEAFF. The J gene is TRBJ1-1, the V gene TRBV2; D is uncertain. The germline V gene encodes CDR1 SNHLY and CDR2 FYNNEI. V dropped 6 bases and J dropped 4 bases, with 12 bases sitting between them. The CDR3 extends over 13 amino acids.